This T cell receptor (beta chain) came from a study of cytomegalovirus exposure and HLA in healthy donors. Looked up from germline, CDR1 is SGHRS and CDR2 is YFSETQ. V lost 2 bases and J lost 0; bases outside the gene matches: 7. The CDR3 has 16 amino acids. Sequencing was performed with immunoSEQ multiplex PCR; in TCRdb, only in-frame clones are kept and a portion is missing. The sample holds 120,000 or so clones, 85% to 90% seen once. The rearrangement links TRBV5-1 to TRBJ1-2, with 7 bases lining up with TRBD1. This TCR came from a woman younger than 30 in good health and CMV-seronegative. The sequenced sample was PBMCs. CDR3 DNA: TGCGCCAGCAGCTTAAGCCGGGACAGAGCTAACTATGGCTACACCTTC. It yields the protein CASSLSRDRANYGYTF.